A selection of T cell receptor beta chains follows, all from one sample in a study of blood T cell repertoires in COVID-19. Libraries were prepared by immunoSEQ multiplex PCR; TCRdb keeps only in-frame clonotypes and omits some of them. The table lists some 210,000 clones, more than 80% of them singletons. The sample consisted of PBMCs or T cells enriched from blood (not recorded which). The receptor set was obtained from a man aged 35 to 55 who had recovered from COVID-19. Each CDR3 is given with its conserved first and last residue. The D gene is left open where the match is weak. Clone size is stated in some rows and not others, as once, few, many or a class when expanded.

v_gene	d_gene	abundance	j_gene	CDR3aa	CDR3nt
TRBV15	TRBD1	NA	TRBJ1-1	CATSRAGGEAFF	TGTGCCACCAGCAGAGCAGGGGGAGAAGCTTTCTTT
TRBV4-1	TRBD2	NA	TRBJ2-1	CASSLFSGRAENEQFF	TGCGCCAGCAGCCTCTTTAGCGGGAGGGCCGAAAATGAGCAGTTCTTC
TRBV28	TRBD1	NA	TRBJ1-2	CASSLLLGGPNYGYTF	TGTGCCAGCAGTTTATTGCTAGGGGGCCCTAATTATGGCTACACCTTC
TRBV27	NA	NA	TRBJ1-1	CASSTHRAGENTEAFF	TGTGCCAGCAGTACCCACAGGGCTGGGGAAAACACTGAAGCTTTCTTT
TRBV6-2/TRBV6-3	TRBD1	NA	TRBJ1-2	CASSPSRTGVYGYTF	TGTGCCAGCAGTCCCTCCCGGACAGGGGTCTATGGCTACACCTTC
TRBV19	NA	few	TRBJ1-3	CASLTSGNTIYF	TGTGCCAGTTTAACTTCTGGAAACACCATATATTTT
TRBV14	TRBD1	NA	TRBJ1-2	CASSPIRGWLYGYTF	TGTGCCAGCAGCCCAATCAGGGGGTGGCTCTATGGCTACACCTTC
TRBV30	TRBD1	NA	TRBJ1-3	CGTFTGTGGRTIYF	TGTGGCACTTTCACCGGGACAGGGGGCAGGACCATATATTTT
TRBV19	TRBD1	NA	TRBJ2-3	CASRSGQGATDTQYF	TGTGCCAGTAGATCGGGACAGGGAGCCACAGATACGCAGTATTTT
TRBV10-1	TRBD1	NA	TRBJ2-2	CASRRGSTGGNTGELFF	TGCGCCAGCAGGAGAGGGAGTACAGGGGGCAACACCGGGGAGCTGTTTTTT
TRBV18	NA	NA	TRBJ1-1	CASSPPGQTQNTEAFF	TGTGCCAGCTCACCACCCGGACAGACACAGAACACTGAAGCTTTCTTT
TRBV28	NA	NA	TRBJ2-2	CASSFAQNTGELFF	TGTGCCAGCAGTTTCGCACAGAACACCGGGGAGCTGTTTTTT
TRBV5-1	NA	NA	TRBJ1-2	CASSLAGVLDGYTF	TGCGCCAGCAGCTTGGCCGGGGTTTTGGATGGCTACACCTTC
TRBV6-1	TRBD1	NA	TRBJ1-6	CASSVVGQGYNSPLHF	TGTGCCAGCAGTGTGGTAGGACAGGGTTATAATTCACCCCTCCACTTT
TRBV4-1	TRBD2	NA	TRBJ2-3	CASSQARLAGGHHRTDTQYF	TGCGCCAGCAGCCAAGCCCGCTTAGCGGGAGGGCACCACCGCACAGATACGCAGTATTTT
TRBV4-2	TRBD1	once	TRBJ2-7	CASSRPIGQAYEQYF	TGTGCCAGCAGCCGCCCGATCGGACAGGCTTACGAGCAGTACTTC
TRBV13	NA	NA	TRBJ1-6	CASSLVGVPNSPLHF	TGTGCCAGCAGCTTAGTAGGGGTTCCTAATTCACCCCTCCACTTT
TRBV24-1	TRBD2	NA	TRBJ2-5	CATSDPGTSGRSQETQYF	TGTGCCACCAGTGACCCAGGGACTAGCGGGAGAAGCCAAGAGACCCAGTACTTC
TRBV6-4	NA	few	TRBJ2-1	CASSDPTPQQFF	TGTGCCAGCAGTGACCCAACACCACAGCAGTTCTTC
TRBV30	NA	once	TRBJ1-4	CAWSAHPGNEKLFF	TGTGCCTGGAGTGCCCATCCGGGTAATGAAAAACTGTTTTTT
TRBV9	NA	NA	TRBJ2-3	CASSVGEARHQYF	TGTGCCAGCAGCGTAGGGGAGGCTAGGCATCAGTATTTT
TRBV5-6	NA	NA	TRBJ2-6	CASSPAGHPSGANVLTF	TGTGCCAGCAGCCCGGCGGGGCACCCCTCTGGGGCCAACGTCCTGACTTTC
TRBV10-3	TRBD1	NA	TRBJ1-2	CATPGGPDSYYGYTF	TGTGCCACACCAGGGGGACCGGACAGTTACTATGGCTACACCTTC
TRBV3-1/TRBV3-2	NA	once	TRBJ2-7	CASSQEEKQYF	TGTGCCAGCAGCCAGGAGGAGAAGCAGTACTTC
TRBV10-2	NA	NA	TRBJ1-3	CASSESTGNTIYF	TGCGCCAGCAGTGAGTCCACTGGAAACACCATATATTTT
TRBV4-2	NA	NA	TRBJ2-1	CASSQDGGGGPYNEQFF	TGTGCCAGCAGCCAAGATGGGGGCGGGGGCCCCTACAATGAGCAGTTCTTC
TRBV27	TRBD1	medium-sized	TRBJ1-6	CASSLTGGSSPLHF	TGTGCCAGCAGTTTAACAGGGGGCTCTTCACCCCTCCACTTT
TRBV13	TRBD1	NA	TRBJ2-2	CASSPAGQGVPGELFF	TGTGCCAGCAGCCCAGCGGGACAGGGGGTCCCCGGGGAGCTGTTTTTT
TRBV18	TRBD1	NA	TRBJ1-5	CASSPGTGGYQPQHF	TGTGCCAGCTCACCGGGGACAGGGGGCTATCAGCCCCAGCATTTT
TRBV7-9	NA	NA	TRBJ1-1	CASRNRLPNTEAFF	TGTGCCAGCAGAAACAGGCTTCCGAACACTGAAGCTTTCTTT
TRBV7-7	TRBD2	NA	TRBJ2-5	CASSFGTSGTKYF	TGTGCCAGCAGCTTCGGGACTAGCGGGACCAAGTACTTC
TRBV5-1	TRBD1	NA	TRBJ1-2	CASSLGTGGMNYGYTF	TGCGCCAGCAGCTTGGGGACAGGGGGCATGAACTATGGCTACACCTTC
TRBV27	NA	few	TRBJ2-7	CASSPEGAGRPPYEQYF	TGTGCCAGCAGTCCGGAAGGGGCAGGCCGACCCCCCTACGAGCAGTACTTC
TRBV5-4	TRBD2	NA	TRBJ2-5	CASRLAGGGTQYF	TGTGCCAGCAGACTAGCGGGGGGAGGGACCCAGTACTTC
TRBV4-2	NA	NA	TRBJ2-5	CASTPGGSQETQYF	TGTGCCAGCACCCCAGGAGGGTCTCAAGAGACCCAGTACTTC
TRBV6-2/TRBV6-3	TRBD2	NA	TRBJ2-1	CASSYVAGGISEQFF	TGTGCCAGCAGTTACGTCGCGGGAGGTATATCTGAGCAGTTCTTC
TRBV7-3	NA	NA	TRBJ1-2	CASSLDSGVNYGYTF	TGTGCCAGCAGCTTGGACAGTGGGGTTAACTATGGCTACACCTTC
TRBV10-3	NA	NA	TRBJ2-7	CAISTQAGFFNEQYF	TGTGCCATCAGTACCCAGGCAGGGTTCTTCAACGAGCAGTACTTC
TRBV2	NA	few	TRBJ1-4	CASRKTATNEKLFF	TGTGCCAGCAGGAAAACAGCAACTAATGAAAAACTGTTTTTT
TRBV5-1	TRBD2	few	TRBJ2-1	CASSSGGAGDLYNEQFF	TGCGCCAGCAGCTCAGGAGGAGCGGGAGATCTCTACAATGAGCAGTTCTTC
TRBV6-1	TRBD1	NA	TRBJ2-7	CASSEFPRGRAYEQYF	TGTGCCAGCAGTGAATTCCCTAGGGGGCGCGCCTACGAGCAGTACTTC
TRBV28	TRBD2	NA	TRBJ2-7	CASKPPGGYEQYF	TGTGCCAGTAAACCACCGGGGGGCTACGAGCAGTACTTC
TRBV5-1	TRBD2	NA	TRBJ2-5	CASSIGTSVYQETQYF	TGCGCCAGCAGCATCGGGACTAGCGTATACCAAGAGACCCAGTACTTC
TRBV2	NA	NA	TRBJ1-4	CASPGPGEKLFF	TGTGCCAGTCCCGGACCGGGAGAAAAACTGTTTTTT
TRBV11-2	NA	NA	TRBJ2-2	CASSLVPLNTGELFF	TGTGCCAGCAGCTTAGTCCCGTTAAACACCGGGGAGCTGTTTTTT
TRBV18	NA	NA	TRBJ2-7	CASSPQIPRNFSEQYF	TGTGCCAGCTCACCACAGATTCCTAGAAATTTCTCCGAGCAGTACTTC
TRBV6-5	NA	NA	TRBJ1-2	CATRREGYTF	TGTGCCACCCGTCGGGAGGGCTACACCTTC
TRBV30	NA	NA	TRBJ1-6	CAWSVRLVLGVSNSPLHF	TGTGCCTGGAGTGTACGTTTGGTTTTAGGGGTTTCTAATTCACCCCTCCACTTT
TRBV3-1/TRBV3-2	NA	NA	TRBJ1-2	CASSQRDLKYGYTF	TGTGCCAGCAGTCAGAGGGATTTAAAGTATGGCTACACCTTC
TRBV19	TRBD1	NA	TRBJ1-3	CASTGTASGNTIYF	TGTGCCAGTACCGGGACAGCCTCTGGAAACACCATATATTTT
TRBV18	NA	NA	TRBJ1-5	CASSPSTVNNQPQHF	TGTGCCAGCTCACCAAGTACAGTTAACAATCAGCCCCAGCATTTT
TRBV19	NA	NA	TRBJ1-5	CASTTRGTHGFNQPQHF	TGTGCCAGTACCACTAGGGGGACCCATGGGTTCAATCAGCCCCAGCATTTT
TRBV29-1	NA	NA	TRBJ2-3	CSVERSSGTDTQYF	TGCAGCGTTGAGCGAAGTAGTGGTACAGATACGCAGTATTTT
TRBV3-1/TRBV3-2	NA	NA	TRBJ2-4	CASSPRGQWTKNIQYF	TGTGCCAGCAGCCCCCGCGGTCAGTGGACCAAAAACATTCAGTACTTC
TRBV18	NA	NA	TRBJ1-1	CASSPLTIRGTEAFF	TGTGCCAGCTCACCCCTGACGATAAGAGGGACTGAAGCTTTCTTT
TRBV19	TRBD1	once	TRBJ1-5	CASSIAQGAIQPQHF	TGTGCCAGTAGTATAGCACAGGGGGCGATTCAGCCCCAGCATTTT
TRBV29-1	NA	few	TRBJ2-1	CSVTLTGRENEQFF	TGCAGCGTCACCCTTACCGGGAGAGAGAATGAGCAGTTCTTC